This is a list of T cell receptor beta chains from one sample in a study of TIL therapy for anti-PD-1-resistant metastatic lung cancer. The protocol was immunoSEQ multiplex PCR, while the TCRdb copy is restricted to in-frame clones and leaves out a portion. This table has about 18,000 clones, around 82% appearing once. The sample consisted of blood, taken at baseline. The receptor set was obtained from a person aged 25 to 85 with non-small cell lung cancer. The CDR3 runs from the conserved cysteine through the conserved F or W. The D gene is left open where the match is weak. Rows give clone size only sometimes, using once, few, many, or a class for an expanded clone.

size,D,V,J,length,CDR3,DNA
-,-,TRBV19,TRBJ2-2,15,CASSIERLVTGELFF,TGTGCCAGTAGTATAGAGCGGCTTGTCACCGGGGAGCTGTTTTTT
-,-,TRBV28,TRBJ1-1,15,CASSSHGGRNTEAFF,TGTGCCAGCAGTTCTCATGGGGGGAGGAACACTGAAGCTTTCTTT
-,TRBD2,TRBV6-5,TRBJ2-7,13,CATLSGSTYEQYF,TGTGCCACCCTAAGCGGGAGTACGTACGAGCAGTACTTC
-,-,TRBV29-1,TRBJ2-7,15,CSSLRRGGSSYEQYF,TGCAGCTCCCTGAGAAGAGGGGGGAGCTCCTACGAGCAGTACTTC
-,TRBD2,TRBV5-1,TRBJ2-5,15,CASSFSGGKSETQYF,TGCGCCAGCAGCTTTAGCGGGGGCAAGTCGGAGACCCAGTACTTC
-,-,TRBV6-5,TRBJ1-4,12,CASSSGGAGLFF,TGTGCCAGCAGTTCCGGGGGCGCCGGGCTGTTTTTT
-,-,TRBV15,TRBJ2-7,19,CATSPQPGRRNHQIYEQYF,TGTGCCACCAGCCCCCAACCCGGGCGGAGGAACCATCAAATTTACGAGCAGTACTTC
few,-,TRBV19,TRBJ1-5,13,CASSMAGHQPQHF,TGTGCCAGTAGTATGGCAGGGCATCAGCCCCAGCATTTT
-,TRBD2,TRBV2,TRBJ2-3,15,CASSRREAQTDTQYF,TGTGCCAGCAGTCGACGGGAGGCCCAGACAGATACGCAGTATTTT
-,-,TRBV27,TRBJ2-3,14,CASKRGTSTDTQYF,TGTGCCAGCAAACGTGGGACTAGCACAGATACGCAGTATTTT
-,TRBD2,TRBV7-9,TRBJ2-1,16,CASSLRGELADNEQFF,TGTGCCAGCAGCTTACGTGGGGAACTAGCGGACAATGAGCAGTTCTTC
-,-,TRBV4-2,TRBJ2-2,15,CASSQPAQSPGELFF,TGTGCCAGCAGCCAACCCGCCCAGTCCCCCGGGGAGCTGTTTTTT
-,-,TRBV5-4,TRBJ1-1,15,CASSLTQGRDTEAFF,TGTGCCAGCAGCCTGACACAGGGAAGGGATACTGAAGCTTTCTTT
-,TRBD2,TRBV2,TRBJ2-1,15,CASSIRTSGNDEQFF,TGTGCCAGCAGTATCCGGACTAGCGGGAACGATGAGCAGTTCTTC
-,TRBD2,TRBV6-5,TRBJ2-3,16,CASSYFGTSGTDTQYF,TGTGCCAGCAGTTACTTCGGGACTAGCGGCACAGATACGCAGTATTTT
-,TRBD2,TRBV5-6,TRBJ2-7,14,CASSLGLAGGEQYF,TGTGCCAGCAGCTTGGGACTAGCGGGAGGCGAGCAGTACTTC
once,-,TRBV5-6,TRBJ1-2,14,CASRLQGREFGYTF,TGTGCCAGCAGACTTCAGGGACGGGAATTTGGCTACACCTTC
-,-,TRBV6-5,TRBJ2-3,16,CASSYSGLFSTDTQYF,TGTGCCAGCAGTTACTCGGGACTTTTTAGCACAGATACGCAGTATTTT
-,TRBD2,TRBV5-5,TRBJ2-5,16,CASSLLSGSLLETQYF,TGTGCCAGCAGCTTGCTTAGCGGGAGCCTTCTAGAGACCCAGTACTTC
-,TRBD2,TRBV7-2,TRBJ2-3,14,CASSLSGRTDTQYF,TGTGCCAGCAGCTTAAGCGGGAGGACAGATACGCAGTATTTT
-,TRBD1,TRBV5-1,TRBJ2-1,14,CASSVLTGGNEQFF,TGCGCCAGCAGCGTACTGACAGGGGGCAATGAGCAGTTCTTC
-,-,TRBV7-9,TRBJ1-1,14,CASSLRAGGTEAFF,TGTGCCAGCAGCTTAAGGGCGGGGGGCACTGAAGCTTTCTTT
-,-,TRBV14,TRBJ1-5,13,CASSRGGDQPQHF,TGTGCCAGCAGCCGCGGGGGCGATCAGCCCCAGCATTTT
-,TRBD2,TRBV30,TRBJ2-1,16,CAWSVHTGGPYNEQFF,TGTGCCTGGAGTGTACACACGGGGGGTCCCTACAATGAGCAGTTCTTC
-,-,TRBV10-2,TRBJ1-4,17,CASSENWSGSTNEKLFF,TGCGCCAGCAGTGAAAATTGGAGTGGGTCCACTAATGAAAAACTGTTTTTT